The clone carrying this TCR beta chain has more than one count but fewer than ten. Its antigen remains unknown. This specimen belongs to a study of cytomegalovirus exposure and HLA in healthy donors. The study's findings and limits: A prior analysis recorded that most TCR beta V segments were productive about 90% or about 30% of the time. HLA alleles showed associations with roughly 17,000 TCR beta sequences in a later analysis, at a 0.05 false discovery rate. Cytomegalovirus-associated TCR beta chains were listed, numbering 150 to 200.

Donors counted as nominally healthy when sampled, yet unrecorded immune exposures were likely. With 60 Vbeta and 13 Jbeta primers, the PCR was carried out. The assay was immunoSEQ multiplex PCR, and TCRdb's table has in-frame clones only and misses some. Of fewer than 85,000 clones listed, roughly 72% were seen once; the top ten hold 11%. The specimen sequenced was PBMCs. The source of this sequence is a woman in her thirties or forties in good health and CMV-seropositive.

The CDR3 loop is CAISESWGGSYEQYF. In DNA form, the CDR3 reads TGTGCCATCAGTGAGTCGTGGGGGGGCAGCTACGAGCAGTACTTC. This rearrangement joins TRBV10-3 to TRBJ2-7, with D possibly being TRBD2 (7 bases). Looked up from germline, CDR1 is ENHRY and CDR2 is SYGVKD. This CDR3 comprises 15 residues. Trimming took off 0 bases at V and 3 bases at J, with 12 bases between the two ends.